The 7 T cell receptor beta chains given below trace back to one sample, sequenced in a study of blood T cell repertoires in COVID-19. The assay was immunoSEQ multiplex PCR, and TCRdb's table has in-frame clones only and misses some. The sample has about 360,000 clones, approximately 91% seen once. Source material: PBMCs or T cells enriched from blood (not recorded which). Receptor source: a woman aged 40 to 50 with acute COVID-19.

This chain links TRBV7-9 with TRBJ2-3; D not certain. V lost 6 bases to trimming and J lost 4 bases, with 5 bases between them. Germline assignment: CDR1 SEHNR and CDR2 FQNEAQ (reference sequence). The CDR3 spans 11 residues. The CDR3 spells CASSLADTQYF. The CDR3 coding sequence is TGTGCCAGCAGTCTTGCAGATACGCAGTATTTT.

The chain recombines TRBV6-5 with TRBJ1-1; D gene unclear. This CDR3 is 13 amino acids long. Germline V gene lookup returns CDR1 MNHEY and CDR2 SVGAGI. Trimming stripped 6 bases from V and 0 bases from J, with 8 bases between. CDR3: CASRVTVNTEAFF. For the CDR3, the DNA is TGTGCCAGCAGAGTGACTGTGAACACTGAAGCTTTCTTT.

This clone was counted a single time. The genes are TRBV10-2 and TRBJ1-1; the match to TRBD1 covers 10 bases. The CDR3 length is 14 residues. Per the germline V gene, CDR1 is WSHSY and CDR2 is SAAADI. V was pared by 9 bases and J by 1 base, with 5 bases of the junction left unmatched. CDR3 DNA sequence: TGCGCCAGTTGGGACAGGGGCCGGAACACTGAAGCTTTCTTT. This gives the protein CASWDRGRNTEAFF.

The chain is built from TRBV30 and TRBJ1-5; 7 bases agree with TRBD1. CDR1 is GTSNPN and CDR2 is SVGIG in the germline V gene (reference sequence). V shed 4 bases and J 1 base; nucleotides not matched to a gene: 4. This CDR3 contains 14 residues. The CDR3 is CAWNRGQSNQPQHF. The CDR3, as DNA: TGTGCCTGGAATCGGGGACAGAGCAATCAGCCCCAGCATTTT.

The CDR3 DNA sequence: TGTGCCAGCAGCTTAGATACAGGGCTCTATGGCTACACCTTC. Amino acid sequence: CASSLDTGLYGYTF. This chain uses TRBV7-9 with TRBJ1-2, with D perhaps TRBD1 (6 bases). Trimming shortened V by 1 base and J by 4 bases, and 10 bases separated the two germline ends. There are 14 residues in the CDR3. CDR1 SEHNR and CDR2 FQNEAQ come from the germline V gene (reference sequence).

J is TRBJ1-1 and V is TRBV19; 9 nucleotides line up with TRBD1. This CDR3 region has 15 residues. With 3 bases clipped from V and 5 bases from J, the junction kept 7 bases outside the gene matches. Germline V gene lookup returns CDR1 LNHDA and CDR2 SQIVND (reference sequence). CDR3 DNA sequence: TGTGCCAGTAGTATTGCACAGGGGGCACTAACTGAAGCTTTCTTT. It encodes CASSIAQGALTEAFF.

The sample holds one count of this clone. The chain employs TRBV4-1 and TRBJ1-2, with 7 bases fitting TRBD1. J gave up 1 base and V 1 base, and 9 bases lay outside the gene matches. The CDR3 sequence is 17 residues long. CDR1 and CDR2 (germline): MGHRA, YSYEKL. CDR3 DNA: TGCGCCAGCAGCCAAGGGCTCATTGACAGGGATAACTATGGCTACACCTTC. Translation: CASSQGLIDRDNYGYTF.